This TCR beta chain was recorded in a study of control samples from healthy donors and cancer patients. Generated by immunoSEQ multiplex PCR, the TCRdb table keeps only in-frame clones and is missing some. The table has about 150,000 clones, over 90% seen once; the top ten hold around 2.2%. Losses at the gene ends were 3 bases for V and 3 bases for J; bases not matched to a gene: 14. The germline gives CDR1 MNHNS, CDR2 SASEGT. The CDR3 is 17 residues long. Input material: blood. The clonotype originates from a man aged 50 or older in good health. The J gene is TRBJ2-7, the V gene TRBV6-1; 7 bases fit TRBD2. The CDR3 protein is CASSEGRGLAAFYEQYF. CDR3 coding DNA: TGTGCCAGCAGTGAGGGTAGAGGGCTAGCGGCATTCTACGAGCAGTACTTC.